Listed below are T cell receptor beta chains from one sample, sequenced in a study of blood T cell repertoires in COVID-19. The data were produced by immunoSEQ multiplex PCR, yet TCRdb's version contains in-frame clones alone and is incomplete. The sample lists hundreds of thousands of clones, roughly four fifths occurring once. The sequenced sample was peripheral blood. These receptors were collected from a woman aged 70-85 years with acute or convalescent COVID-19. CDR3s include the opening cysteine and the closing phenylalanine or tryptophan. A D gene is named only where the DNA matches it firmly. Size is omitted from some rows. Given values are once, few, many or a class for expanded clones.

v_call,cdr3_length,d_call,j_call,clone_size,cdr3_nt,cdr3_aa
TRBV5-1,15,TRBD1,TRBJ2-7,.,TGCGCCAGCAGCTGGGCGGACAGGGGAGTTTACGAGCAGTACTTC,CASSWADRGVYEQYF
TRBV9,16,.,TRBJ1-1,.,TGTGCCAGCAGCGTAGATAGTTTTGAACCGGGAACTGAAGCTTTCTTT,CASSVDSFEPGTEAFF
TRBV7-9,16,.,TRBJ2-7,.,TGTGCCAGCAGCTTACAGGTGGGGACTCTAGGATACGAGCAGTACTTC,CASSLQVGTLGYEQYF
TRBV7-2,14,TRBD1,TRBJ1-1,.,TGTGCCAGCACGACAGGGGGGTCGAACACTGAAGCTTTCTTT,CASTTGGSNTEAFF
TRBV12-3/TRBV12-4,13,.,TRBJ1-1,.,TGTGCCAGCACCGACAGGAGGAACACTGAAGCTTTCTTT,CASTDRRNTEAFF
TRBV4-3,13,.,TRBJ1-5,many,TGCGCCAGCAGCCAAGATCTTAGACAGCCCCAGCATTTT,CASSQDLRQPQHF
TRBV7-2,13,.,TRBJ2-7,.,TGTGCCAGCAGCTTTCTTGGGACAAGCGAGCAGTACTTC,CASSFLGTSEQYF
TRBV5-4,15,TRBD1,TRBJ1-5,.,TGTGCCAGCAGCTTCACAGGGGGTAGCAATCAGCCCCAGCATTTT,CASSFTGGSNQPQHF
TRBV6-6,15,TRBD1,TRBJ1-3,.,TGTGCCAGCAGGATGACAGGGAGTGGTGGAAACACCATATATTTT,CASRMTGSGGNTIYF
TRBV25-1,15,TRBD1,TRBJ1-2,.,TGTGCCAGCAGTGAATATTTTAGGACAGGGGGAGGCTACACCTTC,CASSEYFRTGGGYTF
TRBV28,13,TRBD2,TRBJ2-5,.,TGTGCCAGCAGTTCGGGAGGAAAAGAGACCCAGTACTTC,CASSSGGKETQYF
TRBV3-1/TRBV3-2,14,TRBD1,TRBJ2-1,.,TGTGCCAGCAGCCTTCAGGGGGCGGGCAATGAGCAGTTCTTC,CASSLQGAGNEQFF
TRBV24-1,18,TRBD2,TRBJ2-3,.,TGTGCCACCAGTGATTTGCGGCTTCCTAGCGGGGGGCCAGATACGCAGTATTTT,CATSDLRLPSGGPDTQYF
TRBV7-2,17,.,TRBJ1-2,.,TGTGCCAGCAGCTTAGAACCCTCGAGGGGGTTGAACTATGGCTACACCTTC,CASSLEPSRGLNYGYTF
TRBV25-1,13,.,TRBJ1-2,.,TGTGCCAGCAGTGAATATATGGGGCGGGGCTACACCTTC,CASSEYMGRGYTF
TRBV6-5,15,.,TRBJ2-3,.,TGTGCCAGCACCCTAGACCTGTCGGGCACAGATACGCAGTATTTT,CASTLDLSGTDTQYF
TRBV6-5,14,.,TRBJ1-2,.,TGTGCCAGCAGAAACCCGGGTTCCGCCCTTGGCTACACCTTC,CASRNPGSALGYTF
TRBV6-2/TRBV6-3,14,TRBD2,TRBJ2-7,.,TGTGCCAGCAGTTGGGGCGGGGGAGCCTACGAGCAGTACTTC,CASSWGGGAYEQYF
TRBV19,15,TRBD2,TRBJ2-7,.,TGTGCCAGTAGTATAGTGGGACTAGTCGACTACGAGCAGTACTTC,CASSIVGLVDYEQYF
TRBV3-1/TRBV3-2,13,.,TRBJ1-6,.,TGTGCCAGCAGCCCCCGACTGATTTCACCCCTCCACTTT,CASSPRLISPLHF
TRBV5-1,14,.,TRBJ1-2,once,TGCGCCAGCAGCTTGGGACAGAACTTCTATGGCTACACCTTC,CASSLGQNFYGYTF
TRBV10-3,13,.,TRBJ1-5,few,TGTGCCATCAGTGGACAGAACAATCAGCCCCAGCATTTT,CAISGQNNQPQHF
TRBV28,15,TRBD1,TRBJ1-2,.,TGTGCCAGCAGTTTAACCAGGGGGCGCCTCTATGGCTACACCTTC,CASSLTRGRLYGYTF
TRBV13,15,.,TRBJ1-2,.,TGTGCCAGCAGTTCCTACGGAGGCAGCTTAATGGGCTACACCTTC,CASSSYGGSLMGYTF
TRBV6-4,12,TRBD1,TRBJ1-5,.,TGTGACTGGCAGGGGGGAGCTCAGCCCCAGCATTTT,CDWQGGAQPQHF
TRBV19,10,.,TRBJ1-2,.,TGTGCCACCTGGGAGGATGGCTACACCTTC,CATWEDGYTF
TRBV5-6,16,.,TRBJ1-6,.,TGTGCCAGCAGCTTCCTCGCGGGGTCAGGTAATTCACCCCTCCACTTT,CASSFLAGSGNSPLHF
TRBV18,16,TRBD1,TRBJ2-2,.,TGTGCCAGCTCACCCGACCGGGGACAGGGAGCCGGGGAGCTGTTTTTT,CASSPDRGQGAGELFF
TRBV2,15,TRBD1,TRBJ1-2,once,TGTGCCAGCGGAGGACAGGGGTTGTCGAACTATGGCTACACCTTC,CASGGQGLSNYGYTF
TRBV5-1,16,TRBD1,TRBJ1-5,.,TGCGCCAGCAGCCCTGGCGGGACAGGGACCAATCAGCCCCAGCATTTT,CASSPGGTGTNQPQHF
TRBV18,15,.,TRBJ1-3,.,TGTGCCAGCTCACCAGACTACACCTCTGGAAACACCATATATTTT,CASSPDYTSGNTIYF
TRBV3-1/TRBV3-2,12,.,TRBJ2-3,.,TGTGCCAGCAGCCATCTACGGGATACGCAGTATTTT,CASSHLRDTQYF
TRBV7-9,18,TRBD1,TRBJ1-4,.,TGTGCCAGCAGTTTGGACAGGGTACTCTTCAGCCGTAATGAAAAACTGTTTTTT,CASSLDRVLFSRNEKLFF
TRBV4-2,15,.,TRBJ1-1,.,TGTGCCAGCAGCCCCTATATCGTACCGAACACTGAAGCTTTCTTT,CASSPYIVPNTEAFF
TRBV5-4,16,TRBD2,TRBJ2-1,.,TGTGCCAGCAGCTTGGGTACAGCGGGGGTTTACAATGAGCAGTTCTTC,CASSLGTAGVYNEQFF
TRBV12-5,17,TRBD1,TRBJ2-2,.,TGTGCTAGTGGTTTGGCCCTAACGACAGGGATCGCCGGGGAGCTGTTTTTT,CASGLALTTGIAGELFF
TRBV18,14,TRBD1,TRBJ2-2,.,TGTGCCAGCACGGGACAGGGGGTCACCGGGGAGCTGTTTTTT,CASTGQGVTGELFF
TRBV27,15,TRBD1,TRBJ1-1,.,TGTGCCAGCAGCCGATCGGACAGGGTAGTTACTGAAGCTTTCTTT,CASSRSDRVVTEAFF
TRBV6-6,14,TRBD1,TRBJ1-2,.,TGTGCCAGCGGAAGGGACAGGGATCAGTATGGCTACACCTTC,CASGRDRDQYGYTF
TRBV6-1,13,.,TRBJ2-3,many,TGTGCCAGCAGTGAAGGGACACCAGATACGCAGTATTTT,CASSEGTPDTQYF
TRBV24-1,14,.,TRBJ2-7,.,TGTGCCACCAGTGACTTCCCAGACTGCTACGAGCAGTACTTC,CATSDFPDCYEQYF
TRBV5-1,13,TRBD1,TRBJ1-1,.,TGCGCCAGCGGGCAGGGGGCCACCACTGAAGCTTTCTTT,CASGQGATTEAFF
TRBV28,12,.,TRBJ1-4,.,TGTGCCAGCAGTTTATCCCTATTTAAACTGTTTTTT,CASSLSLFKLFF
TRBV6-6,15,.,TRBJ2-2,.,TGTGCCAGCAGCCGGCGGACAGGAGGGGCCGGGGAGCTGTTTTTT,CASSRRTGGAGELFF
TRBV5-6,15,TRBD1,TRBJ1-1,.,TGTGCCAGCAGCCCGGTGCCCACAGGGGGCACTGAAGCTTTCTTT,CASSPVPTGGTEAFF
TRBV19,21,TRBD2,TRBJ2-1,.,TGTGCCAGTAGTACCACTCCCCGCCCGGTCGCCGGCGGGGGGGCGTACAATGAGCAGTTCTTC,CASSTTPRPVAGGGAYNEQFF
TRBV7-8,18,TRBD1,TRBJ1-3,.,TGTGCCAGCAGCTTAGCCCTTGGACAGGCCTACTCTGGAAACACCATATATTTT,CASSLALGQAYSGNTIYF
TRBV9,15,TRBD2,TRBJ2-1,.,TGTGCCAGCAGCGTAACTAGCGGGGGATACAATGAGCAGTTCTTC,CASSVTSGGYNEQFF
TRBV10-3,14,TRBD2,TRBJ2-3,.,TGTGCCATCAGGGGACTAGCGGGTCCCGATACGCAGTATTTT,CAIRGLAGPDTQYF
TRBV7-9,15,TRBD1,TRBJ2-7,.,TGTGCCAGCAGCCGACTACAGGGGCCTAGCTACGAGCAGTACTTC,CASSRLQGPSYEQYF
TRBV6-6,13,.,TRBJ1-1,few,TGTGCCAGCAGTTACCTCGACGGGGGTAATACTTTCTTT,CASSYLDGGNTFF
TRBV15,17,TRBD2,TRBJ2-7,.,TGTGCCACCAGCAGAGAGAAGATTGGGGGGGATACCTACGAGCAGTACTTC,CATSREKIGGDTYEQYF
TRBV28,13,TRBD1,TRBJ2-5,.,TGTGCCAGCAGGGGGACAGGGCAGGAGACCCAGTACTTC,CASRGTGQETQYF
TRBV28,14,.,TRBJ1-1,.,TGTGCCACTAATACCGGGACACCGAACACTGAAGCTTTCTTT,CATNTGTPNTEAFF
TRBV18,15,.,TRBJ1-3,once,TGTGCCAGCTCACTACTTGGGACACCTGGAAACACCATATATTTT,CASSLLGTPGNTIYF